This T cell receptor (beta chain) originates from a study of T cell responses to AZD1222 COVID-19 vaccine. Study results and limitations: Reportedly, close to half of spike-specific TCRs are directed against unmutated variant regions.

Second doses at about 4 or about 12 weeks were pooled. Trimming took off 3 bases at V and 0 bases at J, with 12 bases between the two ends. Germline CDR1 and CDR2: SGHNT and YENEEA. The CDR3 is made up of 16 amino acids. About this clone: What it binds is unknown.

Profiled with immunoSEQ multiplex PCR; TCRdb holds only in-frame clones, not every one. The sample holds approximately 130,000 clones, about nine tenths seen once. This rearrangement joins TRBV11-3 to TRBJ1-5; D perhaps matches TRBD1 (5 bases). The sequence derives from an adult who received the AZD1222 COVID-19 vaccine. Sequenced here: peripheral blood, sampled 28 days after the second AZD1222 dose. CDR3 bases: TGTGCCAGCAGCTTTGCAGGGCAATATAGCAATCAGCCCCAGCATTTT. Translated, it gives CASSFAGQYSNQPQHF.